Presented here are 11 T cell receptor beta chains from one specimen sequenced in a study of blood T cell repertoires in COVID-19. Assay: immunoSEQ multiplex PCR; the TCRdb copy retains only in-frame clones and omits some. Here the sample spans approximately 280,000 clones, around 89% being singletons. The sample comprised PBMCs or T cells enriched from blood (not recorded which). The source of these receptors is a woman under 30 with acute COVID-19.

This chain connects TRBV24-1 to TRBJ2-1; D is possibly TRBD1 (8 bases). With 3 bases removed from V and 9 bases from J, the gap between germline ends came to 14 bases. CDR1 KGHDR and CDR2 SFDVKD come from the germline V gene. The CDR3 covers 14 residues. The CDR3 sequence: CATSDLDREGEQFF. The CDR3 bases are TGTGCCACCAGTGATCTGGACAGGGAGGGTGAGCAGTTCTTC.

In DNA, the CDR3 is TGTGCCACCAGCGGACGACAGCCCGCTAACTATGGCTACACCTTC. Protein: CATSGRQPANYGYTF. The chain couples TRBV15 to TRBJ1-2, with D tentatively TRBD1 (5 bases). Between the trimmed V and J ends, which lost 5 bases and 0 bases, there was a span of 13 bases. Germline-derived CDR1 and CDR2 are LNHNV and YYDKDF (reference sequence). CDR3 length: 15 residues.

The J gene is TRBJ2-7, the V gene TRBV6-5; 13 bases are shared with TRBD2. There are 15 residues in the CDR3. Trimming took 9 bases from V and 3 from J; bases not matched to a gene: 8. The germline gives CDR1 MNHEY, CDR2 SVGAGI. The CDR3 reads CASTWGLAGLYEQYF. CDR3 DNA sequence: TGTGCCAGTACCTGGGGACTAGCGGGACTCTACGAGCAGTACTTC.

The chain's CDR3 is CASSQGGSYYEQYF. CDR3 sequence (DNA): TGTGCCAGCAGCCAAGGGGGCTCATACTACGAGCAGTACTTC. This chain joins TRBV3-1 (or the pseudogene TRBV3-2) and TRBJ2-7; a possible D gene is TRBD1 (5 bases). Trimming shortened V by 1 base and J by 3 bases, and 10 bases separated the two germline ends. The CDR3 covers 14 residues. CDR1 and CDR2 (germline): LGHDT, YNNKEL (reference sequence).

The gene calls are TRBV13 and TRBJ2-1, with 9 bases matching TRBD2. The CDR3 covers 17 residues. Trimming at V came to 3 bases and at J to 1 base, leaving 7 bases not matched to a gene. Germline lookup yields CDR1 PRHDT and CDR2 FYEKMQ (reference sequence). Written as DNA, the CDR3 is TGTGCCAGCAGCTTTCGTCTAGCGGGATCTTCCTACAATGAGCAGTTCTTC. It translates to CASSFRLAGSSYNEQFF.

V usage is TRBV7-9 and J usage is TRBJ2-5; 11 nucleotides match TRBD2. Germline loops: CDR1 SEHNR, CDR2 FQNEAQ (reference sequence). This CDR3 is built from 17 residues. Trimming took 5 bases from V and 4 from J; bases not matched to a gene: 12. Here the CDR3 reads CASSHRGDGLAGETQYF. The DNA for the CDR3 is TGTGCCAGCAGCCACAGGGGGGACGGACTAGCGGGAGAGACCCAGTACTTC.

CDR3 residues: CASSIAGRSTDTQYF. CDR3 nucleotides: TGTGCCAGTAGTATCGCCGGGAGAAGCACAGATACGCAGTATTTT. The chain recombines TRBV19 with TRBJ2-3; D might be TRBD2 (6 bases). The CDR3 has 15 residues. Trimming pared 3 bases from V and 0 bases from J, leaving 10 bases between. Germline V gene sequence: CDR1 LNHDA, CDR2 SQIVND (reference sequence).

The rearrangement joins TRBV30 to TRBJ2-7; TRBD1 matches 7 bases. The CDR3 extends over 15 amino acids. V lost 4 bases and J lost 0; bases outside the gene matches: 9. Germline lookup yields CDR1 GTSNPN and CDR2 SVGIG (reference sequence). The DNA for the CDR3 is TGTGCCTGGACCAAGGGGGCTGTCGACTCCTACGAGCAGTACTTC. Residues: CAWTKGAVDSYEQYF. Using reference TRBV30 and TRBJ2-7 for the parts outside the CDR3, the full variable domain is SQTIHQWPATLVQPVGSPLSLECTVEGTSNPNLYWYRQAAGRGLQLLFYSVGIGQISSEVPQNLSASRPQDRQFILSSKKLLLSDSGFYLCAWTKGAVDSYEQYFGPGTRLTVT.

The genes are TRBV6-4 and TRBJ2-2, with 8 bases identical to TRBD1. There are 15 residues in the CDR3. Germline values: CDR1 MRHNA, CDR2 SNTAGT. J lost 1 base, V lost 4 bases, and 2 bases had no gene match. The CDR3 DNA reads TGTGCCAGCAGTGCCGGGACAGGGAACACCGGGGAGCTGTTTTTT. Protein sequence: CASSAGTGNTGELFF.

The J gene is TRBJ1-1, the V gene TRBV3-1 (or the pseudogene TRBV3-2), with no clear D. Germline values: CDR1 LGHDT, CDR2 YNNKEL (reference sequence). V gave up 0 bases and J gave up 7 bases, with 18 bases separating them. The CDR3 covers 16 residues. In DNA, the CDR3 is TGTGCCAGCAGCCAAGATCAAACAGCGGCCCCACTTGAAGCTTTCTTT. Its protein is CASSQDQTAAPLEAFF.

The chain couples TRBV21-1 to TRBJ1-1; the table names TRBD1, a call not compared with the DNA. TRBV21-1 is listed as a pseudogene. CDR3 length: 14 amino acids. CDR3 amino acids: CASSKGQLNTEAFF. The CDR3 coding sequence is TGTGCCAGCAGCAAAGGACAGCTGAACACTGAAGCTTTCTTT.